One and the same sample provided the 25 T cell receptor beta chains below, sequenced in a study of T cell repertoires in cytomegalovirus infection (dated by TCRdb to the late 2010s). TCRdb shows the sequencer as Illumina HiSeq 1500. TCRdb cleaned the public reads at Q25 with fastp, built clones with MiXCR and kept in-frame beta chains. Each entry is one CDR3 protein sequence, shown with its most common DNA and genes. The table for this sample lists around 300,000 distinct CDR3 sequences; 9.5% of them were counted only once. The ten largest clones add up to approximately 4.7% of the sample. Sequencing was carried out using PBMCs. The receptors stem from a human donor in good health (CMV status not recorded). Some clones in this sample may be carry-over from other donors' samples.

A few counts support this clonotype. This chain uses TRBV7-6 with TRBJ2-7, with 9 bases that match TRBD1. The ends lost 1 base at V and 6 bases at J; junction bases unmatched: 7. Germline loops: CDR1 SGHVS, CDR2 FNYEAQ. CDR3 size: 15 residues. The CDR3 DNA reads TGTGCCAGCAGCTTAGATACGGGACAGGGATCCGAGCAGTACTTC. This encodes CASSLDTGQGSEQYF.

V is TRBV25-1 and J is TRBJ2-1; 7 bases fit TRBD1. V lost 10 bases to trimming and J lost 2 bases; unmatched junction nucleotides: 8. The CDR3 loop spans 14 amino acids. The germline gives CDR1 MGHDK, CDR2 SYGVNS. DNA of the CDR3: TGTGCCACTCTCAGACAGGGCCCCTACAATGAGCAGTTCTTC. Amino acid sequence: CATLRQGPYNEQFF.

There are many counts of this clonotype. The V and J genes are TRBV6-1 and TRBJ1-1; the D is unclear. Trimming removed 8 bases at V and 7 bases at J, with 8 bases between. Germline CDR1 is MNHNS and CDR2 is SASEGT. The CDR3 length is 10 residues. CDR3 sequence reads: CASGRIEAFF. DNA for the CDR3: TGTGCCAGCGGACGAATTGAAGCTTTCTTT.

As regards this clonotype: Sequence at one end of the junction differs from germline and may be a read error. The chain has TRBV4-1 and TRBJ1-1; D is undetermined. This CDR3 has 14 amino acids. Germline-derived CDR1 and CDR2 are MGHRA and YSYEKL. The DNA for the CDR3 is TGTGCCAGCAGTCGTGGACTAGGGAACACTGAAGCTTTCTTT. It codes for CASSRGLGNTEAFF.

This clonotype was counted only a few times. The rearrangement uses TRBV28 and TRBJ2-1; D gene unclear. The CDR3 consists of 14 residues. Trimming cost V 1 base and J 8 bases, with 12 bases left between them. The germline gives CDR1 MDHEN, CDR2 SYDVKM. Here the CDR3 DNA reads TGTGCCAGCAGTTTATCAGGATCCTCGTATGAGCAGTTCTTC. Its protein is CASSLSGSSYEQFF.

This clonotype has ten or more counts. The chain uses TRBV10-3 and TRBJ2-3; D is undetermined. The germline V gene has CDR1 ENHRY and CDR2 SYGVKD. V shed 3 bases and J shed 0 bases, with 4 bases lying between them. CDR3 length: 13 amino acids. CDR3 amino acids: CAISEQSTDTQYF. The CDR3 DNA follows: TGTGCCATCAGTGAACAGAGCACAGATACGCAGTATTTT.

In this sample, this clonotype turned up many times. The chain has TRBV2 and TRBJ1-5; perhaps TRBD1 as D (5 bases). The V gene lost 3 bases and the J gene lost 9 bases, with 15 bases spanning the gap. The CDR3 is made up of 14 amino acids. Looked up from germline, CDR1 is SNHLY and CDR2 is FYNNEI. Here the CDR3 DNA reads TGTGCCAGCAGTGATCAGGGCCGGGGGTGGCCCCAGCATTTT. This encodes CASSDQGRGWPQHF. Full variable domain (rest looked up from reference TRBV2 and TRBJ1-5): EPEVTQTPSHQVTQMGQEVILRCVPISNHLYFYWYRQILGQKVEFLVSFYNNEISEKSEIFDDQFSVERPDGSNFTLKIRSTKLEDSAMYFCASSDQGRGWPQHFGDGTRLSIL.

This clonotype was detected only a few times. The chain is built from TRBV7-2 and TRBJ2-1; TRBD2 agrees at 8 bases. V was pared by 3 bases and J by 5 bases, with 12 bases of the junction left unmatched. This CDR3 contains 17 residues. Germline values: CDR1 SGHTA, CDR2 FQGNSA. CDR3 sequence reads: CASSLVSGVGGDNEQFF. The DNA for the CDR3 is TGTGCCAGCAGCTTGGTTAGCGGGGTGGGGGGGGACAATGAGCAGTTCTTC.

This clonotype was seen at least ten times. The chain recombines TRBV7-2 with TRBJ2-7; D gene ambiguous. The germline V gene encodes CDR1 SGHTA and CDR2 FQGNSA. There are 16 residues in the CDR3. Trimming took 4 bases from V and 1 from J, leaving 17 bases between them. The CDR3 DNA reads as TGTGCCAGCAGCTACTATCATTCCCCTCCTTCCTACGAGCAGTACTTC. Translation gives CASSYYHSPPSYEQYF.

This clonotype was observed many times. The rearrangement joins TRBV7-9 to TRBJ2-1; no clear D. This CDR3 region has 11 residues. Germline CDR1 is SEHNR and CDR2 is FQNEAQ (reference sequence). Trimming took off 2 bases at V and 9 bases at J, with 5 bases between the two ends. The CDR3 loop is CASSLYGEQFF. CDR3 bases: TGTGCCAGCAGCTTATATGGTGAGCAGTTCTTC.

This clonotype occurred a few times. V gene TRBV10-3 combines with J gene TRBJ1-6; TRBD1 is a possible D gene (5 bases). The length of the CDR3 is 15 residues. The V end was cut by 4 bases, the J end by 9 bases, with 16 bases between. Germline lookup yields CDR1 ENHRY and CDR2 SYGVKD. The CDR3 is CAISARGRGISPLHF. Written as DNA, the CDR3 is TGTGCCATCAGTGCAAGGGGACGAGGAATTTCACCCCTCCACTTT.

This clonotype was seen ten or more times. The chain links TRBV20-1 to TRBJ2-3; D is perhaps TRBD2 (5 bases). Germline V gene sequence: CDR1 DFQATT, CDR2 SNEGSKA (reference sequence). The ends were cut back, 6 bases at V and 3 bases at J, with 16 bases in the middle. The CDR3 spans 14 residues. The CDR3 is CSAEGGGLTDTQYF. Here the CDR3 DNA reads TGCAGTGCAGAAGGAGGAGGATTGACAGATACGCAGTATTTT.

This clonotype appeared many times. This chain uses TRBV7-2 with TRBJ1-2; TRBD1 is a possible D gene (5 bases). CDR1 and CDR2 (germline): SGHTA, FQGNSA. V lost 2 bases and J 0 bases, leaving 13 bases between the germline ends. The CDR3 totals 16 residues. The CDR3 sequence is CASSLRFGGSNYGYTF. In DNA form, the CDR3 reads TGTGCCAGCAGCTTACGTTTCGGGGGTTCTAACTATGGCTACACCTTC.

This clonotype was picked up many times. V is TRBV2 and J is TRBJ2-7; D remains ambiguous. Germline V CDR1 and CDR2: SNHLY, FYNNEI. The CDR3 runs to 14 residues. V was shortened by 1 base and J by 0 bases, with 7 bases between the two germline ends. This chain's CDR3 is CASSEDRSSYEQYF. DNA of the CDR3: TGTGCCAGCAGTGAAGACCGAAGCTCCTACGAGCAGTACTTC.

There are a few counts of this clonotype. The chain is built from TRBV2 and TRBJ1-2; D call uncertain. Trimming removed 1 base from V and 0 bases from J, with 6 bases in between. Germline loops: CDR1 SNHLY, CDR2 FYNNEI. This CDR3 is built from 14 residues. The CDR3 DNA reads as TGTGCCAGCAGTGAAGACACCACTAACTATGGCTACACCTTC. Protein product: CASSEDTTNYGYTF.

J is TRBJ2-7 and V is TRBV6-5, with a weak D call TRBD2 (5 bases). The CDR3 contains 15 residues. The V and J ends lost 4 bases and 0 bases respectively, with 13 bases between them. Germline CDR1 and CDR2: MNHEY and SVGAGI. This chain's CDR3 is CASSSLGRLSYEQYF. The CDR3, as DNA: TGTGCCAGCAGTTCATTAGGGAGACTCTCCTACGAGCAGTACTTC.

In its sample, this clonotype was seen many times. The chain employs TRBV7-2 and TRBJ2-7, with 11 bases matching TRBD2. This CDR3 is 14 amino acids long. After removal of 8 bases from V and 2 bases from J, the junction contained 5 bases not matched to a gene. Germline values: CDR1 SGHTA, CDR2 FQGNSA. CDR3 amino acids: CASGGLAAPYEQYF. DNA for the CDR3: TGTGCCAGCGGGGGACTAGCGGCCCCCTACGAGCAGTACTTC.

This clonotype was counted only a few times. V gene TRBV7-2 combines with J gene TRBJ2-7; possible D gene TRBD2, 5 bases. With 5 bases removed from V and 0 bases from J, the gap between germline ends came to 17 bases. The CDR3 is 16 residues long. CDR1 SGHTA and CDR2 FQGNSA come from the germline V gene. The CDR3 region is CASSVPSTSFSYEQYF. The CDR3 bases are TGTGCCAGCAGCGTGCCTTCAACTAGTTTCTCCTACGAGCAGTACTTC.

This clonotype was seen many times. The rearrangement links TRBV7-2 to TRBJ2-7; D unclear. The germline gives CDR1 SGHTA, CDR2 FQGNSA. The germline V and J ends were trimmed by 5 bases and 5 bases, with 13 bases remaining between them. The CDR3 totals 13 residues. The CDR3 region is CASSPIGPNEQYF. The DNA for the CDR3 is TGTGCCAGCAGCCCCATCGGGCCGAACGAGCAGTACTTC.

This clonotype was seen ten or more times. The CDR3 sequence is CASSTGTGYGYTF. CDR3 DNA sequence: TGTGCCAGCAGCACCGGGACAGGGTATGGCTACACCTTC. This chain uses TRBV28 with TRBJ1-2, with 9 bases aligning to TRBD1. V trimming: 6 bases; J trimming: 5 bases; junction bases outside the gene matches: 4. This CDR3 has 13 residues. The V gene's germline CDR1 is MDHEN and CDR2 SYDVKM.

This clonotype was picked up many times. The chain recombines TRBV12-3 or TRBV12-4 with TRBJ2-1; TRBD2 is a possible D gene (6 bases). V lost 6 bases, J lost 0 bases, and 9 bases lay in between. CDR3 length: 14 amino acids. CDR3 region: CASSGTDSYNEQFF. CDR3 nucleotides: TGTGCCAGCAGCGGGACTGACTCCTACAATGAGCAGTTCTTC.

This clonotype was seen many times. The chain recombines TRBV28 with TRBJ1-5; a weak D match, TRBD1 (6 bases). Germline V CDR1 and CDR2: MDHEN, SYDVKM. V lost 6 bases and J 4 bases, leaving 25 bases between the germline ends. The CDR3 is 18 residues long. For the CDR3, the DNA is TGTGCCAGCAGGAAAAGTCATGTGGCAGGGGTATCAAATCAGCCCCAGCATTTT. Encoded protein: CASRKSHVAGVSNQPQHF.

This clonotype has ten or more counts. The genes are TRBV11-2 and TRBJ2-5; a possible D gene is TRBD2 (8 bases). The CDR3 contains 15 residues. The ends were cut back, 0 bases at V and 5 bases at J, with 13 bases in the middle. Germline lookup yields CDR1 SGHAT and CDR2 FQNNGV. DNA of the CDR3: TGTGCCAGCAGCTTAGACCGGGGGGGACAGGAGACCCAGTACTTC. Amino acids: CASSLDRGGQETQYF. The entire variable domain, with the rest obtained from reference TRBV11-2 and TRBJ2-5, is as follows: EAGVAQSPRYKIIEKRQSVAFWCNPISGHATLYWYQQILGQGPKLLIQFQNNGVVDDSQLPKDRFSAERLKGVDSTLKIQPAKLEDSAVYLCASSLDRGGQETQYFGPGTRLLVL.

The chain couples TRBV12-3 or TRBV12-4 to TRBJ2-3; D is uncertain. Between the trimmed V and J ends, which lost 7 bases and 6 bases, there was a span of 8 bases. This CDR3 has 11 amino acids. CDR3 amino acids: CASTVLDTQYF. The CDR3 DNA reads as TGTGCCAGCACCGTACTGGATACGCAGTATTTT.

The table lists this clonotype with many counts. The rearrangement uses TRBV19 and TRBJ2-1, with 11 bases lining up with TRBD1. The germline CDR1 and CDR2 sequences are LNHDA and SQIVND (reference sequence). The V segment lost 5 bases and the J segment 8 bases; nucleotides outside the gene matches: 8. The CDR3 contains 15 residues. The CDR3 DNA follows: TGTGCCAGTAGTCCCTCGGGACAGGGGGGCGATGAGCAGTTCTTC. It specifies CASSPSGQGGDEQFF.